This TCR beta chain was obtained from a study of cytomegalovirus exposure and HLA in healthy donors (dated by TCRdb to about 2017). General notes on the study: An earlier analysis of approximately 640 of the donors reported 250 to 300 Gb of sequence data and about 100 million unique TCR beta sequences from some 180 million T cells. To decide whether each TCR beta V gene segment behaved as functional or pseudogenic, an earlier analysis of some 570 of the donors relied on high-throughput TCR beta sequencing. About 5 DR-DQ haplotypes were handled as single units for association and clustering, since linkage in the cohort was strong. All discovery cohort repertoires had been generated using a single sequencing platform. A later analysis re-analyzed previously published TCR beta repertoires from 660 or so donors and added high-resolution HLA genotyping to study TCR occurrence patterns. Typing coverage differed by locus: A, B, C, DRB1 and DQB1 were typed in roughly 629-630 donors, DQA1 in 522, DPA1 in around 600, and DPB1 in approximately 450. The later analysis used no new phenotypic data to find candidate immune exposures, relying instead on TCR beta sequences and their occurrence across donors. Donor age, sex, ethnicity and CMV serostatus were collected together with the repertoire data. The study combined high-throughput TCR immunosequencing, statistical association of individual TCRs with disease status, and machine learning to predict cytomegalovirus infection status. Among 398 genotyped donors of the cohort, an average of approximately 250,000 unique TCR beta nucleotide sequences were sequenced per donor, around 20% of them non-productive. Class I and class II HLA loci were covered by the typing at four-digit resolution. Along with the approximately 620-subject first cohort, a separate validation cohort of over a hundred different subjects was used. Genome-wide SNP genotypes for about 55% of the roughly 670 donors were used in a later genetic analysis, which treated that subset as a discovery cohort. Among the approximately 400 genotyped donors, around 81% belonged to the genetic ancestry cluster associated with self-reported Caucasian donors. The study profiled the T cell repertoires of 550 to 700 subjects by immunosequencing and related them to cytomegalovirus serostatus. The study was designed to test whether signatures of past pathogen exposure could be identified by cataloging public T cell receptors. Approximately 330 gigabases of sequencing data and around 90 million unique TCR sequences made up an early release that covered approximately 620 HLA-typed donors.

Receptor libraries were prepared by the immunoSEQ multiplex PCR assay. For the multiplex PCR, a mixture combining 60 forward primers for TCR Vbeta segments and 13 reverse primers for TCR Jbeta segments was used. The CDR3 region of rearranged TCR beta genes was amplified from genomic DNA by a multiplex PCR assay. Amplified TCR beta libraries were sequenced as 87-base-pair reads on the Illumina HiSeq System. Under the source paper's analysis protocol: Across the 700 or so repertoires, a later analysis counted 60 million to 90 million unique TCR beta chains, 9.5 million to 13 million of which were shared by at least two donors. To remove PCR and sequencing errors, raw reads were error-corrected and collapsed into unique sequences using a nearest-neighbor algorithm that merged closely related sequences. V, D and J gene segments were assigned by aligning CDR3 sequences to IMGT reference sequences. For a sequence to be retained, a match of at least six nucleotides to both a V gene segment and a J gene segment was required. A rearrangement was called productive if the CDR3 had no stop codons and remained in frame with V and J, and every other rearrangement was called non-productive. Following IMGT convention, CDR3 was defined as the stretch from the second conserved V-encoded cysteine up to the conserved J-encoded phenylalanine. Sequences without an unambiguous match to a single V gene segment were excluded from the earlier analysis of about 630 of the donors. In an earlier analysis of more than 500 of the donors, a V segment was called functional when productive rearrangements were above 56.7%, and segregating when the standard deviation between donors exceeded 5%. A statistical classification framework was built to diagnose cytomegalovirus status from the catalog of TCR beta chain sequences. A later analysis assigned V and J genes by comparing TCR nucleotide sequences with IMGT/GENE-DB human TR gene sequences. In a later analysis, CDR3 sequences and most-parsimonious VDJ recombination scenarios were assigned using the TCRdist pipeline. In a later analysis, each TCR beta chain was defined by its CDR3 amino acid sequence together with its V-gene family, and reads lacking a unique V-gene family were excluded. In a later analysis, some 600 highly shared, low-generation-probability nucleotide sequences were removed to address suspected cross-contamination and a sequencing artifact. In a later analysis, a clonal expansion index for each public chain was calculated from normalized within-repertoire ranks of inferred template counts. In a later analysis, generation probabilities were computed with a VDJ recombination model fitted to out-of-frame rearrangements, and the resulting probabilities were checked against IGoR. In a later analysis, TCR-TCR, TCR-HLA and TCR-CMV co-occurrence was scored with hypergeometric tests, and a repertoire-size bias correction was applied to TCR pairs. In a later analysis, false discovery rates were estimated by permuting HLA or CMV assignments 20 times. A later analysis grouped co-occurring TCRs with DBSCAN, adding TCRdist sequence similarity when clustering within HLA-allele-positive subsets. Repertoires with fewer than 30,000 or more than 120,000 public chains, plus five repertoires with anomalous nucleotide sharing, were excluded from co-occurrence clustering. TCRdb provides this immuneACCESS table in a form limited to in-frame rearrangements. Some clones are lacking; in checked studies, under half of them reflect an unresolved V gene, and why the rest are absent is not known. The DNA was the basis for D and trimming; V, J and clone size are from that table. The sample table contains hundreds of thousands of clones; only one count was recorded for 65% to 85% of them. The ten most abundant clones make up 0.71% of the sample.

What the research found in general, with its limitations: Only TCR beta chains were sequenced in this cohort, and the absence of alpha or paired-chain data limited detectable features. Over 15 rarely observed V segments, including chromosome 9 orphons, were excluded from the earlier analysis of 550 to 700 of the donors because counts were too low. Because some donors lacked HLA typing at each locus, the association tests relied only on the typed subset. A later analysis reported that several top co-occurrence clusters appeared linked to parvovirus B19, influenza, CMV and Epstein-Barr virus. A further reported finding was that TCR beta sequences accurately predicted the HLA-A and HLA-B alleles for most subjects in the first cohort. Correlated functional status among segregating V segments might reflect linkage disequilibrium, but an unknown experimental factor could not be ruled out. The study listed approximately 150 TCR beta chains as associated with cytomegalovirus. It was suggested by the authors that the approach could potentially be generalized to other disease states and immunological phenotypes. An earlier analysis of approximately 540 of the donors showed that most TCR beta V segments appeared in productive rearrangements either about 87% or about 30% of the time, which broadly matched IMGT annotations. A few of the identified cytomegalovirus-associated TCR beta chains were confirmed in vitro to be specific for cytomegalovirus antigens. The only immune exposure information available for the cohort was CMV serostatus. A later genetic analysis reported fewer N-insertions in productive TCRs among donors in an Asian-associated ancestry cluster than the approximately 700-donor mean. Some IMGT-functional V segments, including TRBV6-2 and TRBV6-3, could not be told apart with the 87-base-pair reads, so those segments were excluded. While some public TCRs were present in many individuals, most TCR sequences turned up only very rarely across donors. According to a later analysis, most CMV-associated TCR beta chains appeared to be HLA-restricted, and the HLA associations seemed to be driven largely by CMV exposure. A cluster of highly shared sequence variants was judged likely to represent a technical artifact of the sequencing pipeline. An association between a missense DCLRE1C variant and V-gene and J-gene trimming of TCR beta chains was found in a later genetic analysis and replicated in an independent cohort. When HLA alleles, especially DR and DQ, strongly co-occurred, TCR associations were difficult to assign to individual alleles. A later analysis found that TCR association rates varied across HLA loci, with DRB1 alleles showing the most associated TCRs and HLA-C alleles the fewest. Cytomegalovirus status was reported to be diagnosed by the classifier with high specificity and sensitivity in both the original and validation cohorts. A later analysis found that HLA-associated TCR beta chains were more clonally expanded and had lower generation probabilities than equally common non-associated chains. At a false discovery rate of 0.05, a later analysis linked 16,000 or so TCR beta sequences to specific HLA alleles. The presence/absence analyses assumed that sequencing depth was roughly uniform across donors, and that assumption may not be true.

Unmatched junction bases come to 4, with V trimmed by 5 bases and J by 3 bases. The CDR1 and CDR2 encoded by the germline V gene (reference sequence) are SEHNR and FQNEAQ. The cysteine opens and the phenylalanine closes a CDR3 of 13 amino acids. The kept DNA is CDR3 alone, 39 bases in frame from the first base. Points on this clone: What antigen it recognizes has not been identified. Base qualities were left out, and no much larger clone turns up one base away.

The cohort comprised fewer than 700 healthy bone marrow donors. At the time of sampling, every cohort member was nominally healthy, though immune exposures that went unrecorded were likely present. The donor was CMV seronegative and belonged to the group of 350 to 400 seronegative cohort members. Each donor provided a peripheral blood sample, and peripheral blood mononuclear cells were used for TCR beta sequencing. Genomic DNA was extracted from the blood cell samples with the Qiagen DNeasy Blood Extraction Kit. The chain joins TRBV7-9 to TRBJ2-7; 7 middle bases align to TRBD2. The specimen was PBMCs. This receptor was taken from a boy under 10 years old in good health and CMV-seronegative. The DNA sequence reads TGTGCCAGCAGCACGGGACTAATCTACGAGCAGTACTTC. This yields the protein CASSTGLIYEQYF.